Included here is one T cell receptor (beta chain) sequence, with context. The sample originates from a study of blood T cell repertoires in COVID-19. Method: immunoSEQ multiplex PCR; TCRdb's copy keeps in-frame clones and lacks some. The data show approximately 300,000 clones, 87% seen once. This clonotype was sampled from a woman aged 30 to 39 who had recovered from COVID-19. Sequencing used PBMCs or T cells enriched from blood (not recorded which).

The CDR3 protein is CAWAKESRGTEAFF. CDR3 in DNA: TGTGCCTGGGCAAAAGAAAGCAGGGGAACTGAAGCTTTCTTT. The chain employs TRBV30 and TRBJ1-1, with D tentatively TRBD1 (6 bases). From germline, CDR1 is GTSNPN and CDR2 SVGIG (reference sequence). The CDR3 runs to 14 residues. Trimming pared 5 bases from V and 5 bases from J, leaving 18 bases between. The full variable domain, its missing parts supplied by reference TRBV30 and TRBJ1-1, is SQTIHQWPATLVQPVGSPLSLECTVEGTSNPNLYWYRQAAGRGLQLLFYSVGIGQISSEVPQNLSASRPQDRQFILSSKKLLLSDSGFYLCAWAKESRGTEAFFGQGTRLTVV.